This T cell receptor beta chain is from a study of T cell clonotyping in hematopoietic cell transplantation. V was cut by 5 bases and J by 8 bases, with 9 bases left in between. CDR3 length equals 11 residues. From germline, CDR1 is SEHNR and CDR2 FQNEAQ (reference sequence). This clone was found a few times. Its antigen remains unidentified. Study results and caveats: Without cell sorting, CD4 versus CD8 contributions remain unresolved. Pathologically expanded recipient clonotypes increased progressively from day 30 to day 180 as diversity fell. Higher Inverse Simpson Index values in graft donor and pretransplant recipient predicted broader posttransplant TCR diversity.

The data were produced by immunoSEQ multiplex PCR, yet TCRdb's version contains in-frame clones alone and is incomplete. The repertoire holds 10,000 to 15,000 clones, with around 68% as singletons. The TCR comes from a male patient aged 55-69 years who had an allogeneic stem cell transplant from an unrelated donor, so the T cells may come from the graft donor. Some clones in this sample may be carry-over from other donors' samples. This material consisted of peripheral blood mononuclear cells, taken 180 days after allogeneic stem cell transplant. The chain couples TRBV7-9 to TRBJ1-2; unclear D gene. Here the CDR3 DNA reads TGTGCCAGCAGCAAGGTAGCAGGCTACACCTTC. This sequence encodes CASSKVAGYTF.